Below, 14 T cell receptor beta chains from the same sample are listed, as sequenced in a study of CD8 T cells in Susac syndrome. Roughly 0.45 to 1 ug RNA was reverse transcribed with random hexamers. MiXCR, run by TCRdb on the immunoSEQ multiplex PCR reads, gives a single entry per CDR3 protein. The data contain 130,000 to 150,000 distinct CDR3 sequences, approximately 94% of them singletons. The sequencing input was CD4+ T cells from PBMCs. The receptors come from a human donor in good health.

V usage is TRBV3-1 and J usage is TRBJ2-2, with TRBD2 identical over 9 bases. The germline CDR1 and CDR2 sequences are LGHDT and YNNKEL (reference sequence). The J segment lost 6 bases and the V segment lost 7 bases, leaving 6 bases of the junction unmatched. The CDR3 spans 14 residues. CDR3 DNA: TGTGCCAGCACAGGGACTAGCTTCCCCGGGGAGCTGTTTTTT. Translated, it gives CASTGTSFPGELFF.

V and J are TRBV18 and TRBJ1-5, with D hard to call. The germline gives CDR1 KGHSH, CDR2 LQKENI. V gave up 2 bases and J gave up 0 bases, with 11 bases separating them. This CDR3 contains 16 residues. The CDR3 protein is CASSPSRIRSNQPQHF. The CDR3 DNA reads TGTGCCAGCTCACCATCCCGGATCCGTAGCAATCAGCCCCAGCATTTT.

This chain connects TRBV5-4 to TRBJ1-2; tentative D call: TRBD1 (5 bases). CDR3 length: 16 residues. Trimming took 2 bases from V and 6 from J, leaving 20 bases between them. The germline gives CDR1 SGHNT, CDR2 YYREEE (reference sequence). CDR3 nucleotide sequence: TGTGCCAGCAGCTTCCCCCAAGGGACTTTGGGCGATGGCTACACCTTC. As protein: CASSFPQGTLGDGYTF.

This clonotype showed up just once. The gene calls are TRBV11-2 and TRBJ1-1, with 8 bases aligning to TRBD1. This CDR3 has 14 amino acids. Germline lookup yields CDR1 SGHAT and CDR2 FQNNGV. Losses at the gene ends were 4 bases for V and 6 bases for J; bases not matched to a gene: 7. The CDR3 reads CASSYGQGSAEAFF. The CDR3 nucleotides read TGTGCCAGCAGCTATGGACAGGGTAGCGCTGAAGCTTTCTTT.

This clonotype was counted a single time. This chain connects TRBV6-6 to TRBJ2-1; D is unresolved. Between the trimmed V and J ends, which lost 0 bases and 9 bases, there was a span of 12 bases. CDR3 length equals 14 residues. Germline CDR1 and CDR2: MNHNY and SVGAGI (reference sequence). DNA of the CDR3: TGTGCCAGCAGTTACTCGACCGTCGGAAGTGAGCAGTTCTTC. It is translated as CASSYSTVGSEQFF.

The rearrangement uses TRBV6-1 and TRBJ1-5, with 7 bases identical to TRBD1. The CDR3 covers 17 residues. Looked up from germline, CDR1 is MNHNS and CDR2 is SASEGT. Unmatched junction bases numbered 11, after V lost 5 bases and J lost 1 base. The chain's CDR3 is CASSRGQALRSNQPQHF. CDR3 coding DNA: TGTGCCAGCAGTCGCGGACAGGCCCTAAGGAGCAATCAGCCCCAGCATTTT.

The V gene is TRBV5-4, the J gene TRBJ2-1, with D maybe TRBD2 (6 bases). Trimming shortened V by 4 bases and J by 6 bases, and 14 bases separated the two germline ends. The CDR3 has 14 residues. The germline gives CDR1 SGHNT, CDR2 YYREEE (reference sequence). The CDR3 DNA follows: TGTGCCAGCAGCCAAGTCGCAGCGGGCAATGAGCAGTTCTTC. Its protein is CASSQVAAGNEQFF.

The chain has TRBV27 and TRBJ2-1, with D unclear. V lost 8 bases, J lost 6 bases, and 14 bases lay in between. This CDR3 has 13 residues. From germline, CDR1 is MNHEY and CDR2 SMNVEV (reference sequence). CDR3 sequence: CASSLALPNEQFF. The CDR3 bases are TGTGCCAGCTCTTTGGCCCTGCCCAATGAGCAGTTCTTC.

The V gene is TRBV14, the J gene TRBJ2-7; 9 bases line up with TRBD1. Per the germline V gene, CDR1 is SGHDN and CDR2 is FVKESK. The CDR3 has 16 residues. J gave up 2 bases and V 3 bases, and 8 bases lay outside the gene matches. CDR3 in amino acids: CASSHPPGQGTYEQYF. The DNA of the CDR3 is TGTGCCAGCAGCCATCCCCCGGGACAGGGAACCTACGAGCAGTACTTC. The entire variable domain, with the rest obtained from reference TRBV14 and TRBJ2-7, is as follows: EAGVTQFPSHSVIEKGQTVTLRCDPISGHDNLYWYRRVMGKEIKFLLHFVKESKQDESGMPNNRFLAERTGGTYSTLKVQPAELEDSGVYFCASSHPPGQGTYEQYFGPGTRLTVT.

The chain couples TRBV7-6 to TRBJ1-5, with D possibly TRBD1 on 5 matching bases. This CDR3 contains 17 residues. Deletions cut 2 bases from V and 2 bases from J, with 16 bases between. Germline-derived CDR1 and CDR2 are SGHVS and FNYEAQ. The CDR3 nucleotides read TGTGCCAGCAGCTTAAAAGCGACAAGGGGTGGCAATCAGCCCCAGCATTTT. This sequence encodes CASSLKATRGGNQPQHF.

The chain is built from TRBV25-1 and TRBJ2-2; the match to TRBD2 covers 7 bases. This CDR3 is built from 13 residues. V dropped 6 bases and J dropped 5; count of bases not matched to a gene: 3. Germline CDR1 reads MGHDK; CDR2 reads SYGVNS. The CDR3: CASRRELTGELFF. CDR3 in DNA: TGTGCCAGCAGGCGGGAGTTGACCGGGGAGCTGTTTTTT.

The chain employs TRBV10-2 and TRBJ1-1; tentatively, D is TRBD1 (6 bases). V was shortened by 5 bases and J by 8 bases, with 18 bases between the two germline ends. The CDR3 has 14 residues. Per germline, CDR1 WSHSY and CDR2 SAAADI. CDR3 loop: CASSRTVLTLEAFF. The CDR3 DNA sequence: TGCGCCAGCAGTCGGACAGTTTTAACACTGGAAGCTTTCTTT.

J is TRBJ2-1 and V is TRBV27, with 12 positions matching TRBD2. V lost 8 bases and J lost 0; bases outside the gene matches: 5. Germline lookup yields CDR1 MNHEY and CDR2 SMNVEV (reference sequence). CDR3 length equals 16 residues. CDR3 residues: CASLGLAGSSYNEQFF. Written as DNA, the CDR3 is TGTGCCAGCCTAGGACTAGCGGGGAGCTCCTACAATGAGCAGTTCTTC.

The V call is TRBV5-1, the J call TRBJ2-3; 7 nucleotides line up with TRBD1. V was pared by 6 bases and J by 2 bases, with 12 bases of the junction left unmatched. Germline values: CDR1 SGHRS, CDR2 YFSETQ. This CDR3 spans 16 amino acids. CDR3 DNA sequence: TGCGCCAGCAACCTACAACAGGGGCCCTACACAGATACGCAGTATTTT. Protein: CASNLQQGPYTDTQYF.